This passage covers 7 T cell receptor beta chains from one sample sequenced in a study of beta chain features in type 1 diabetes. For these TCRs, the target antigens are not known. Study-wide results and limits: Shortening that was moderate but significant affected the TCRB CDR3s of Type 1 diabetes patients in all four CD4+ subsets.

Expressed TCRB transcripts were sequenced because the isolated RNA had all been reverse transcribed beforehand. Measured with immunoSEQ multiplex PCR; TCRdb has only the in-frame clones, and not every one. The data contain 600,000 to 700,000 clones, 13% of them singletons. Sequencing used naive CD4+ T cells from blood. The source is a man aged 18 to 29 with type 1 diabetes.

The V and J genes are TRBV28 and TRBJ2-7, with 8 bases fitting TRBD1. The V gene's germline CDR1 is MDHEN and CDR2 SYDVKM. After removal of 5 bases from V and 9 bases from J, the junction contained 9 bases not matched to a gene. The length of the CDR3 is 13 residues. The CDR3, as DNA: TGTGCCAGCAGTCGACAGGGGACACTGGGGCAGTACTTC. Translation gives CASSRQGTLGQYF.

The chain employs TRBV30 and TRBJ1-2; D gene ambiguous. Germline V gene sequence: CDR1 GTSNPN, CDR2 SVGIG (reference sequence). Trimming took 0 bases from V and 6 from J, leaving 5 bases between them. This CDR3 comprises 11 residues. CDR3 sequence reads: CAWSVLHGYTF. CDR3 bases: TGTGCCTGGAGTGTATTACATGGCTACACCTTC. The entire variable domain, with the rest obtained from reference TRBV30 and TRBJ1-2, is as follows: SQTIHQWPATLVQPVGSPLSLECTVEGTSNPNLYWYRQAAGRGLQLLFYSVGIGQISSEVPQNLSASRPQDRQFILSSKKLLLSDSGFYLCAWSVLHGYTFGSGTRLTVV.

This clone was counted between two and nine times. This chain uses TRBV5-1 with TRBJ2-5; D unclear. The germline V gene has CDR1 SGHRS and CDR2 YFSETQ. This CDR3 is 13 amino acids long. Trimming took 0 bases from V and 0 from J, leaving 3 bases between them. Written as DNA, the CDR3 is TGCGCCAGCAGCTTGGATGACCAAGAGACCCAGTACTTC. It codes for CASSLDDQETQYF.

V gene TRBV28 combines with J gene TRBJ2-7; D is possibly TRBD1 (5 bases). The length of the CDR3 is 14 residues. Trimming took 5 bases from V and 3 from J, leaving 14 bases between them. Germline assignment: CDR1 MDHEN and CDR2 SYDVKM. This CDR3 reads CASSLRVGNYEQYF. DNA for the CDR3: TGTGCCAGCAGTCTCAGGGTGGGGAACTACGAGCAGTACTTC. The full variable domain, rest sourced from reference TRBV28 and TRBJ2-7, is DVKVTQSSRYLVKRTGEKVFLECVQDMDHENMFWYRQDPGLGLRLIYFSYDVKMKEKGDIPEGYSVSREKKERFSLILESASTNQTSMYLCASSLRVGNYEQYFGPGTRLTVT.

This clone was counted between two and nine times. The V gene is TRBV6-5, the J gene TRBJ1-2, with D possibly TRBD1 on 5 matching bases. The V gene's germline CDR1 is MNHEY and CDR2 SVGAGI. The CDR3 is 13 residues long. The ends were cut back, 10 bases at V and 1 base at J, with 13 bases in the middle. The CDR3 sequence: CATGDGNNYGYTF. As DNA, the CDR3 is TGTGCCACCGGGGACGGAAATAACTATGGCTACACCTTC.

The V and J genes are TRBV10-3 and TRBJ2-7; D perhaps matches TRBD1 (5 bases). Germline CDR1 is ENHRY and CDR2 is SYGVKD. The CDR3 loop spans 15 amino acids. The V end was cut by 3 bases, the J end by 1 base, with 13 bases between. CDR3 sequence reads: CAISEGASKSYEQYF. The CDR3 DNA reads TGTGCCATCAGTGAAGGGGCAAGCAAGTCCTACGAGCAGTACTTC.

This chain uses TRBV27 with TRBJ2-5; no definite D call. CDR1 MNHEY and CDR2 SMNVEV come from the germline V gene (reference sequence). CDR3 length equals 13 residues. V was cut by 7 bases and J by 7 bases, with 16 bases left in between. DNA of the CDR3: TGTGCCAGCAACGACCCCCGATCCGGGACCCAGTACTTC. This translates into CASNDPRSGTQYF.